This T cell receptor (beta chain) was sequenced in a study of radiotherapy plus CTLA-4 blockade in lung cancer. Study-wide results and caveats: Once radiotherapy plus ipilimumab had been given, TCR clones derived from tumor expanded in blood. Early blood T cell clone dynamics, with interferon-beta, were reported to best predict response.

Worth noting for this clone: Its antigen is as yet unknown.

Repertoires were generated with immunoSEQ multiplex PCR, while TCRdb's copy carries only in-frame clones and drops some. This sample has some 51,000 clones, with about 85% found just once. With V trimmed by 0 bases and J by 2 bases, 7 bases remained unmatched. The germline gives CDR1 SGHTA, CDR2 FQGNSA. CDR3 length equals 16 residues. The chain joins TRBV7-2 to TRBJ2-7, with 7 bases matching TRBD1. The source is a human donor with non-small cell lung cancer who had a complete response to radiotherapy plus ipilimumab. The input for sequencing was peripheral blood, taken from a patient treated with radiotherapy plus ipilimumab. CDR3 residues: CASSLAPAQGAYEQYF. The CDR3 DNA reads as TGTGCCAGCAGCTTAGCGCCCGCCCAGGGGGCCTACGAGCAGTACTTC.